Following are 24 T cell receptor beta chains from one sample sequenced in a study of cytotoxic CD8 clonotypes in ibrutinib-treated CLL. Produced via immunoSEQ multiplex PCR; TCRdb's table is partial and in-frame only. The data hold 100,000 or so clones, with 45% to 65% observed a single time. The sequencing here drew on PBMCs, taken after 24 months of ibrutinib treatment. The receptors stem from a human donor with chronic lymphocytic leukemia.

The chain is built from TRBV6-6 and TRBJ2-1, with 9 bases fitting TRBD1. The trim removed 7 bases at V and 10 bases at J, leaving 14 bases unmatched. Germline V CDR1 and CDR2: MNHNY, SVGAGI (reference sequence). CDR3 length equals 15 residues. The DNA of the CDR3 is TGTGCCAGCAACCAGGTGGGGGACAGGGAGTGGGAGCAGTTCTTC. Translated, it gives CASNQVGDREWEQFF.

The chain uses TRBV6-5 and TRBJ2-7, with D perhaps being TRBD1 or TRBD2 (6 bases each). Looked up from germline, CDR1 is MNHEY and CDR2 is SVGAGI. Deletions cut 8 bases from V and 3 bases from J, with 17 bases between. This CDR3 is built from 14 residues. CDR3 coding DNA: TGTGCCAGCCAAGGGGGAGGTTCGATCTACGAGCAGTACTTC. This translates into CASQGGGSIYEQYF.

The V gene is TRBV4-2, the J gene TRBJ2-2; tentative D call: TRBD2 (5 bases). There are 16 residues in the CDR3. V lost 1 base and J 3 bases, leaving 12 bases between the germline ends. Germline CDR1 and CDR2: LGHNA and YNFKEQ. This chain's CDR3 is CASSQVGVRDTGELFF. CDR3 nucleotides: TGTGCCAGCAGCCAAGTCGGGGTACGGGACACCGGGGAGCTGTTTTTT.

This clone was counted at least ten times. V gene TRBV6-6 combines with J gene TRBJ2-2; D remains ambiguous. The CDR3 has 11 residues. Trimming cost V 2 bases and J 7 bases, with 2 bases left between them. Germline V gene lookup returns CDR1 MNHNY and CDR2 SVGAGI (reference sequence). For the CDR3, the DNA is TGTGCCAGCAGTTACGTCGGGGAGCTGTTTTTT. Its protein is CASSYVGELFF.

This chain uses TRBV20-1 with TRBJ2-4; D unresolved. The CDR3 contains 11 residues. V was shortened by 3 bases and J by 2 bases, with 2 bases between the two germline ends. The germline CDR1 and CDR2 sequences are DFQATT and SNEGSKA (reference sequence). The CDR3 here is CSASTKNIQYF. The CDR3 DNA sequence: TGCAGTGCTAGTACCAAAAACATTCAGTACTTC.

Only a few counts were recorded for this clone. The genes are TRBV7-8 and TRBJ2-7; 7 nucleotides match TRBD1. The germline gives CDR1 SGHVS, CDR2 FQNEAQ. The CDR3 totals 15 residues. V trimming: 7 bases; J trimming: 1 base; junction bases outside the gene matches: 10. CDR3 DNA sequence: TGTGCCAGCAAACCCCCCCGGGACAGATCCTACGAGCAGTACTTC. This gives the protein CASKPPRDRSYEQYF. The complete variable domain, with remaining parts taken from reference TRBV7-8 and TRBJ2-7, reads GAGVSQSPRYKVAKRGQDVALRCDPISGHVSLFWYQQALGQGPEFLTYFQNEAQLDKSGLPSDRFFAERPEGSVSTLKIQRTQQEDSAVYLCASKPPRDRSYEQYFGPGTRLTVT.

This chain's CDR3 is CASSLDLGYTF. The CDR3 nucleotides read TGTGCCAGCAGCTTAGATCTTGGCTACACCTTC. This chain uses TRBV7-9 with TRBJ1-2; no definite D call. CDR1 is SEHNR and CDR2 is FQNEAQ in the germline V gene (reference sequence). The CDR3 loop spans 11 amino acids. Trimming took 1 base from V and 7 from J, leaving 4 bases between them.

DNA of the CDR3: TGTGCCTGGAGTGTATCGCGCGGGGAGCTGTTTTTT. Translated, it gives CAWSVSRGELFF. The V gene is TRBV30, the J gene TRBJ2-2; D unclear. From germline, CDR1 is GTSNPN and CDR2 SVGIG (reference sequence). The CDR3 is 12 amino acids. V lost 0 bases to trimming and J lost 7 bases, with 6 bases between them.

This clone was recorded a few times. The V and J genes are TRBV14 and TRBJ2-2, with D perhaps matching TRBD2 (5 bases). V was pared by 1 base and J by 4 bases, with 7 bases between. CDR1 and CDR2 from the germline V gene are SGHDN and FVKESK. This CDR3 has 14 residues. CDR3 in DNA: TGTGCCAGCAGCCAAGGACTACCCACCGGGGAGCTGTTTTTT. This gives the protein CASSQGLPTGELFF.

The J gene is TRBJ2-7, the V gene TRBV20-1, with D hard to call. Between the trimmed V and J ends, which lost 0 bases and 7 bases, there was a span of 7 bases. Germline-derived CDR1 and CDR2 are DFQATT and SNEGSKA (reference sequence). The CDR3 covers 11 residues. The CDR3 nucleotides read TGCAGTGCTAGAGATGGGTCAGAGCAGTACTTC. Translating it yields CSARDGSEQYF.

J is TRBJ2-5 and V is TRBV15; TRBD1 is a possible D gene (5 bases). The CDR3 runs 18 residues. V gave up 4 bases and J gave up 1 base, with 22 bases separating them. Germline CDR1 and CDR2: LNHNV and YYDKDF (reference sequence). The CDR3 here is CATSTRVSSRLGQETQYF. The CDR3, as DNA: TGTGCCACCAGCACCAGGGTGTCCTCCCGACTGGGCCAAGAGACCCAGTACTTC.

This clone was detected a few times. The rearrangement joins TRBV2 to TRBJ1-2; D unclear. Germline V lookup: CDR1 SNHLY, CDR2 FYNNEI. Trimming took 4 bases from V and 5 from J, leaving 14 bases between them. The length of the CDR3 is 14 residues. CDR3 DNA sequence: TGTGCCAGCAGTGCGGTCCAGGTCCGATATGGCTACACCTTC. It encodes CASSAVQVRYGYTF.

V gene TRBV6-1 combines with J gene TRBJ1-1; no clear D. The CDR3 contains 14 residues. Between the trimmed V and J ends, which lost 5 bases and 0 bases, there was a span of 10 bases. Germline values: CDR1 MNHNS, CDR2 SASEGT. CDR3 protein: CASSLKGMNTEAFF. The CDR3 DNA sequence: TGTGCCAGCAGTTTGAAGGGTATGAACACTGAAGCTTTCTTT.

The chain recombines TRBV7-8 with TRBJ2-7, with TRBD2 matching 10 bases. CDR1 and CDR2 from the germline V gene are SGHVS and FQNEAQ. The V gene end was trimmed by 2 bases and the J gene end by 3 bases; junction bases not matched to a gene: 7. The CDR3 has 16 residues. The CDR3 spells CASSLSPSGGDYEQYF. CDR3 in DNA: TGTGCCAGCAGCTTATCGCCTAGCGGGGGAGACTACGAGCAGTACTTC. Full variable domain (rest looked up from reference TRBV7-8 and TRBJ2-7): GAGVSQSPRYKVAKRGQDVALRCDPISGHVSLFWYQQALGQGPEFLTYFQNEAQLDKSGLPSDRFFAERPEGSVSTLKIQRTQQEDSAVYLCASSLSPSGGDYEQYFGPGTRLTVT.

The chain couples TRBV30 to TRBJ1-1; TRBD1 matches 7 bases. This CDR3 is built from 14 residues. V dropped 0 bases and J dropped 0; count of bases not matched to a gene: 1. Germline V CDR1 and CDR2: GTSNPN, SVGIG (reference sequence). The CDR3, as DNA: TGTGCCTGGAGTGTCGGGACAGTGAACACTGAAGCTTTCTTT. It translates to CAWSVGTVNTEAFF.

This clone was picked up one time. The rearrangement joins TRBV15 to TRBJ2-6; D is unclear. The CDR3 runs to 15 residues. Germline assignment: CDR1 LNHNV and CDR2 YYDKDF (reference sequence). V lost 3 bases to trimming and J lost 0 bases, with 6 bases between them. The CDR3 protein is CATSSPGSGANVLTF. Here the CDR3 DNA reads TGTGCCACCAGCAGCCCAGGCTCTGGGGCCAACGTCCTGACTTTC.

This chain uses TRBV29-1 with TRBJ1-1; D is ambiguous. The V gene lost 6 bases and the J gene lost 1 base, with 6 bases spanning the gap. The CDR3 has 11 amino acids. Germline-derived CDR1 and CDR2 are SQVTM and ANQGSEA. In DNA form, the CDR3 reads TGCAGCGTGCGACAGAACACTGAAGCTTTCTTT. Translation gives CSVRQNTEAFF.

This clone appeared a few times. This rearrangement joins TRBV5-1 to TRBJ2-7; no definite D call. V lost 1 base and J 3 bases, leaving 23 bases between the germline ends. CDR3 length equals 18 residues. CDR1 is SGHRS and CDR2 is YFSETQ in the germline V gene. CDR3 in amino acids: CASSLSNEDSRFIYEQYF. For the CDR3, the DNA is TGCGCCAGCAGCTTGAGTAACGAAGACTCCCGTTTCATCTACGAGCAGTACTTC.

The rearrangement uses TRBV6-6 and TRBJ1-2, with no clear D. The germline CDR1 and CDR2 sequences are MNHNY and SVGAGI (reference sequence). Trimming cost V 5 bases and J 7 bases, with 11 bases left between them. The CDR3 is 12 residues long. CDR3: CASSQRGGGYTF. The DNA for the CDR3 is TGTGCCAGCAGTCAAAGAGGTGGTGGCTACACCTTC.

Note on this clone: Within the sample, other DNA sequences also encode this same CDR3. CDR3: CASSLGQGDSPLHF. CDR3 sequence (DNA): TGCGCCAGCAGCTTAGGGCAGGGAGATTCACCCCTCCACTTT. The rearrangement joins TRBV5-1 to TRBJ1-6; the D gene is possibly TRBD1 (5 bases). V shed 2 bases and J shed 8 bases, with 11 bases lying between them. The CDR3 totals 14 residues. CDR1 is SGHRS and CDR2 is YFSETQ in the germline V gene.

The rearrangement links TRBV7-6 to TRBJ2-5; D call uncertain. The CDR3 is 15 amino acids. V was cut by 0 bases and J by 3 bases, with 11 bases left in between. Looked up from germline, CDR1 is SGHVS and CDR2 is FNYEAQ. The CDR3 coding sequence is TGTGCCAGCAGCTTAGCGGTGACCACGAAAGAGACCCAGTACTTC. Its translation is CASSLAVTTKETQYF.

The V call is TRBV27, the J call TRBJ2-1, with 11 bases that match TRBD1. CDR3 length: 20 residues. V trimming: 2 bases; J trimming: 8 bases; junction bases outside the gene matches: 20. Germline V CDR1 and CDR2: MNHEY, SMNVEV (reference sequence). CDR3 DNA: TGTGCCAGCAGTTTAAAGGCGGGGGTACGGACAGGGGGCATGAGCGATGAGCAGTTCTTC. Protein product: CASSLKAGVRTGGMSDEQFF.

The chain carries TRBV2 and TRBJ1-1; D perhaps matches TRBD1 (6 bases). The V gene's germline CDR1 is SNHLY and CDR2 FYNNEI. V was pared by 0 bases and J by 11 bases, with 16 bases between. This CDR3 is built from 14 residues. The CDR3 spells CASSEAGQGLCAFF. The CDR3 DNA is TGTGCCAGCAGTGAAGCGGGGCAGGGGTTGTGCGCTTTCTTT.

The chain recombines TRBV5-1 with TRBJ2-2; TRBD1 agrees at 11 bases. Per the germline V gene, CDR1 is SGHRS and CDR2 is YFSETQ. This CDR3 has 15 residues. Trimming at V came to 4 bases and at J to 6 bases, leaving 5 bases not matched to a gene. CDR3 bases: TGCGCCAGCAGCGAACGGACAGGGGGCGCCGGGGAGCTGTTTTTT. This translates into CASSERTGGAGELFF.